This T cell receptor (beta chain) derives from a study of blood T cell repertoires in COVID-19. Overall study context: Samples taken during acute and convalescent COVID-19 were collected in the United States, Italy and Spain. The cDNA or gDNA used as material had been derived from T cells, B-cell-depleted T cells, or PBMCs.

As handled by the study authors: Estimates of nucleated cell counts were drawn from the amplification of reference gene primers. Sequencing was performed with immunoSEQ multiplex PCR; in TCRdb, only in-frame clones are kept and a portion is missing. The DNA was the basis for D and trimming; V, J and clone size are from that table. Among about 180,000 clones listed, about 81% were seen once. This CDR3 region has 14 residues. V lost 5 bases to trimming and J lost 3 bases; unmatched junction nucleotides: 6. Germline V lookup: CDR1 SGHTA, CDR2 FQGNSA. This chain joins TRBV7-2 and TRBJ2-7; 8 bases line up with TRBD1. Sequenced sample: peripheral blood. The sequence derives from a woman of 80 years or more with COVID-19, enrolled during active disease. The CDR3 DNA reads as TGTGCCAGCAGCATAAGACAGGGGATCTACGAGCAGTACTTC. Encoded protein: CASSIRQGIYEQYF. Combining the CDR3 with reference TRBV7-2 and TRBJ2-7 gives the whole variable domain GAGVSQSPSNKVTEKGKDVELRCDPISGHTALYWYRQSLGQGLEFLIYFQGNSAPDKSGLPSDRFSAERTGGSVSTLTIQRTQQEDSAVYLCASSIRQGIYEQYFGPGTRLTVT.